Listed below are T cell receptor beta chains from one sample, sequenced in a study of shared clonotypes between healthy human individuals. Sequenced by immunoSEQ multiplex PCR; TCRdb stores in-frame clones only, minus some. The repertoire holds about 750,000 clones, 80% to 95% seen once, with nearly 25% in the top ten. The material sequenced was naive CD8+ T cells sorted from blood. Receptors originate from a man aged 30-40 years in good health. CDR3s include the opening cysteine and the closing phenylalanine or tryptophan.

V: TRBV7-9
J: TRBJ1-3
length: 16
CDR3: CASSLGPGAAGNTIYF

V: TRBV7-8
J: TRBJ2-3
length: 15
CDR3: CASIFRSGFMDTQYF

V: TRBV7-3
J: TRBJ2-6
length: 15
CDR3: CASSDWTGGTNVLTF

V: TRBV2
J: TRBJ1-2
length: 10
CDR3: CASRYEGYTF

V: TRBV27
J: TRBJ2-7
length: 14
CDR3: CASSLGAFSYEQYF

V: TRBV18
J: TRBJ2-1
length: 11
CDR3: CASSPRNEQFF

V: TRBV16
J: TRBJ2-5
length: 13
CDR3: CASSHISGETQYF

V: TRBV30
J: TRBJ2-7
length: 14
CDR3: CAWSAQGRSYEQYF

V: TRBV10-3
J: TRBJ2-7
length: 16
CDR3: CAISESEEQGENEQYF

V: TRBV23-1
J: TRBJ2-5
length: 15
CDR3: CASSHPGTAKETQYF

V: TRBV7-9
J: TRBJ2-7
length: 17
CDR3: CASSAGATGTGRYEQYF

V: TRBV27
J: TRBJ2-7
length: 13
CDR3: CATAYRGSREQYF

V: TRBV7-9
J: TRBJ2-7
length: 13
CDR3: CASSLWKTYEQYF

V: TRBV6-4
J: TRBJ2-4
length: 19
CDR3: CASTGGLAGVGYGKNIQYF

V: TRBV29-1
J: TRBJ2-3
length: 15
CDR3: CSVVGTSGRQNTQYF

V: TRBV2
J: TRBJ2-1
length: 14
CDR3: CASPLRDRENEQFF

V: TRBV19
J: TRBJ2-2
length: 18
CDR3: CASSSVGQGAGNTGELFF

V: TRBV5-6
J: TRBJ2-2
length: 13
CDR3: CASISRGTGELFF

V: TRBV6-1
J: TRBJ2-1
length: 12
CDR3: CASSIGVTEQFF

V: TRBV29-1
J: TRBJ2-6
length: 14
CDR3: CSVDTGSGANVLTF

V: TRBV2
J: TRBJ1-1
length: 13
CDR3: CASSGQGGYEAFF

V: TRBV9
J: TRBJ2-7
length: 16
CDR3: CASSVGWSGGTYEQYF

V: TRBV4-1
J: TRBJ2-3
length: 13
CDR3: CASSQVSTDTQYF

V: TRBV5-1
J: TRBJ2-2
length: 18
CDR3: CASSSTGDRVLNTGELFF

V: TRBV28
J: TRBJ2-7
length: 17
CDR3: CASSLLPDGRGFHEQYF

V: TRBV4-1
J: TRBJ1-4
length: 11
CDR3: CASSLRGELFF

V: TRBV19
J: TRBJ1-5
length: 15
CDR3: CASSMVAGSNQPQHF

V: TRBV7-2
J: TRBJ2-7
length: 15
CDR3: CASSSPSRGSGEQYF

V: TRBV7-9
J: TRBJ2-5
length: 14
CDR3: CASSWRDRGETQYF

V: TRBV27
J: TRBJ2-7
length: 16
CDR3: CASSPLAGGTHYEQYF

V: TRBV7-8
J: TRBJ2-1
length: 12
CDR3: CASTPAGNEQFF